What follows are 25 T cell receptor beta chains derived from one specimen sequenced in a study of T cell changes during pregnancy in multiple sclerosis (dated by TCRdb to between 2018 and 2020). Libraries were made using the immunoSEQ multiplex PCR assay. TCRdb obtained this table from immuneACCESS and retained in-frame rearrangements with V and J assigned. These tables miss some clones; where compared with another copy, unresolved V genes account for less than half of the shortfall, and the remainder is unexplained. This sample is represented by roughly 100,000 clones; about nine tenths of them were singletons. The biggest ten clones account for around 1.5% of the sample. The input for sequencing was peripheral blood, taken after pregnancy. Receptors originate from a female donor with multiple sclerosis, enrolled in a pregnancy study.

The chain joins TRBV30 to TRBJ1-1; D might be TRBD1 (5 bases). V gave up 3 bases and J gave up 6 bases, with 17 bases separating them. CDR1 and CDR2 from the germline V gene are GTSNPN and SVGIG (reference sequence). This CDR3 comprises 14 residues. The chain's CDR3 is CAWRSQGLGAEAFF. The CDR3 DNA reads as TGTGCCTGGAGAAGCCAGGGATTGGGCGCTGAAGCTTTCTTT.

The genes are TRBV5-6 and TRBJ2-7; 7 nucleotides line up with TRBD1. This CDR3 is 15 amino acids long. Per the germline V gene, CDR1 is SGHDT and CDR2 is YYEEEE. V lost 1 base, J lost 2 bases, and 6 bases stayed unmatched. In DNA, the CDR3 is TGTGCCAGCAGCTTGCGGGACAGTTTCGCCTACGAGCAGTACTTC. Its protein is CASSLRDSFAYEQYF.

The chain links TRBV9 to TRBJ2-7; 9 nucleotides line up with TRBD1. Germline V gene data show CDR1 as SGDLS and CDR2 as YYNGEE. This CDR3 has 16 amino acids. V was pared by 3 bases and J by 5 bases, with 12 bases of the junction left unmatched. CDR3 nucleotides: TGTGCCAGCAGCGGGGGTCTCGGACAGGGGTTAAACGAGCAGTACTTC. Its translation is CASSGGLGQGLNEQYF.

This clone was detected only once. V usage is TRBV27 and J usage is TRBJ1-5, with no clear D. CDR3 size: 16 residues. Trimming shortened V by 3 bases and J by 0 bases, and 12 bases separated the two germline ends. The V gene's germline CDR1 is MNHEY and CDR2 SMNVEV (reference sequence). CDR3 DNA sequence: TGTGCCAGCAGTTTGGGCCCCACCTATAGCAATCAGCCCCAGCATTTT. The encoded protein is CASSLGPTYSNQPQHF.

This chain uses TRBV7-9 with TRBJ2-7; 7 nucleotides agree with TRBD1. The CDR3 loop spans 13 amino acids. The germline V gene encodes CDR1 SEHNR and CDR2 FQNEAQ (reference sequence). J gave up 1 base and V 4 bases, and 1 base lay outside the gene matches. The CDR3 reads CASSSDRSYEQYF. As DNA, the CDR3 is TGTGCCAGCAGCTCGGACAGGTCCTACGAGCAGTACTTC.

This chain connects TRBV5-1 to TRBJ2-5; 7 nucleotides agree with TRBD2. Germline V gives CDR1 SGHRS, CDR2 YFSETQ. Losses at the gene ends were 2 bases for V and 5 bases for J; bases not matched to a gene: 12. The CDR3 has 16 amino acids. CDR3 loop: CASSFLASGPGETQYF. The CDR3 DNA sequence: TGCGCCAGCAGCTTTTTGGCTAGCGGACCGGGGGAGACCCAGTACTTC. The variable domain in full, completed from reference TRBV5-1 and TRBJ2-5, reads KAGVTQTPRYLIKTRGQQVTLSCSPISGHRSVSWYQQTPGQGLQFLFEYFSETQRNKGNFPGRFSGRQFSNSRSEMNVSTLELGDSALYLCASSFLASGPGETQYFGPGTRLLVL.

The chain recombines TRBV6-1 with TRBJ2-4; D is unresolved. This CDR3 has 14 amino acids. Germline CDR1 reads MNHNS; CDR2 reads SASEGT. V lost 4 bases and J 5 bases, leaving 12 bases between the germline ends. In DNA, the CDR3 is TGTGCCAGCAGTGGCCAGATGCTCCAAAACATTCAGTACTTC. It yields the protein CASSGQMLQNIQYF.

The rearrangement joins TRBV5-1 to TRBJ1-1; tentative D call: TRBD1 (6 bases). Germline CDR1 is SGHRS and CDR2 is YFSETQ. Deletions cut 1 base from V and 8 bases from J, with 21 bases between. This CDR3 region has 16 residues. CDR3 in amino acids: CASSLRGGLGNKEAFF. The CDR3 DNA sequence: TGCGCCAGCAGCTTGAGGGGGGGTCTGGGCAATAAAGAAGCTTTCTTT.

J is TRBJ2-5 and V is TRBV2; D remains unclear. The CDR3 contains 13 residues. Germline CDR1 is SNHLY and CDR2 is FYNNEI. V was pared by 4 bases and J by 3 bases, with 9 bases between. In DNA, the CDR3 is TGTGCCAGCAGTGTGAGGCGGAAAGAGACCCAGTACTTC. This codes for CASSVRRKETQYF. Together with reference TRBV2 and TRBJ2-5, the CDR3 gives the full variable domain: EPEVTQTPSHQVTQMGQEVILRCVPISNHLYFYWYRQILGQKVEFLVSFYNNEISEKSEIFDDQFSVERPDGSNFTLKIRSTKLEDSAMYFCASSVRRKETQYFGPGTRLLVL.

The genes are TRBV4-1 and TRBJ1-5; TRBD1 aligns across 8 bases. The CDR3 loop spans 17 amino acids. J was trimmed by 2 bases and V by 1 base; bases with no gene match: 7. The germline CDR1 and CDR2 sequences are MGHRA and YSYEKL. The chain's CDR3 is CASSQGTGNFGNQPQHF. The CDR3 DNA follows: TGCGCCAGCAGCCAAGGGACAGGGAACTTTGGCAATCAGCCCCAGCATTTT.

This chain uses TRBV7-9 with TRBJ2-1; 10 bases align to TRBD2. CDR3 size: 16 residues. The germline gives CDR1 SEHNR, CDR2 FQNEAQ (reference sequence). V was clipped by 5 bases and J by 10 bases; unmatched bases: 14. CDR3 sequence: CASSPKRGGSTWEQFF. CDR3 DNA: TGTGCCAGCAGCCCCAAGCGGGGGGGCTCAACTTGGGAGCAGTTCTTC. Full variable domain (missing parts from reference TRBV7-9 and TRBJ2-1): DTGVSQNPRHKITKRGQNVTFRCDPISEHNRLYWYRQTLGQGPEFLTYFQNEAQLEKSRLLSDRFSAERPKGSFSTLEIQRTEQGDSAMYLCASSPKRGGSTWEQFFGPGTRLTVL.

V usage is TRBV7-7 and J usage is TRBJ2-1; no definite D call. The CDR3 spans 13 residues. V lost 1 base to trimming and J lost 8 bases, with 9 bases between them. Germline CDR1 and CDR2: SSHAT and FNYEAQ (reference sequence). Written as DNA, the CDR3 is TGTGCCAGCAGCTTAGACACGTCCGATGAGCAGTTCTTC. Protein: CASSLDTSDEQFF. The full variable domain, rest sourced from reference TRBV7-7 and TRBJ2-1, is GAGVSQSPRYKVTKRGQDVTLRCDPISSHATLYWYQQALGQGPEFLTYFNYEAQPDKSGLPSDRFSAERPEGSISTLTIQRTEQRDSAMYRCASSLDTSDEQFFGPGTRLTVL.

The chain uses TRBV30 and TRBJ1-3; 10 positions match TRBD1. This CDR3 comprises 16 residues. V trimming: 3 bases; J trimming: 3 bases; junction bases outside the gene matches: 8. Germline values: CDR1 GTSNPN, CDR2 SVGIG (reference sequence). The chain's CDR3 is CAWRNSWDRGGNTIYF. The DNA of the CDR3 is TGTGCCTGGAGAAACTCCTGGGACAGGGGTGGAAACACCATATATTTT.

This rearrangement joins TRBV5-4 to TRBJ2-5, with D perhaps TRBD2 (6 bases). Germline CDR1 SGHNT, CDR2 YYREEE (reference sequence). The V and J ends lost 7 bases and 0 bases respectively, with 25 bases between them. The CDR3 sequence is 18 residues long. The CDR3 here is CASRPAGQTPTNQETQYF. CDR3 nucleotide sequence: TGTGCCAGCCGTCCGGCGGGGCAGACACCTACAAACCAAGAGACCCAGTACTTC.

The chain carries TRBV28 and TRBJ1-1, with 7 bases lining up with TRBD1. V lost 1 base to trimming and J lost 5 bases; unmatched junction nucleotides: 10. Germline CDR1 reads MDHEN; CDR2 reads SYDVKM. The CDR3 contains 16 residues. CDR3 nucleotides: TGTGCCAGCAGTTTATTGGCCGGGACAGCTAGAACTGAAGCTTTCTTT. Amino acids: CASSLLAGTARTEAFF.

The CDR3: CASSLPGGAVGELFF. The CDR3 region has the DNA TGTGCCAGCAGCCTCCCCGGGGGGGCCGTCGGGGAGCTGTTTTTT. The rearrangement links TRBV5-4 to TRBJ2-2; TRBD2 agrees at 8 bases. Unmatched junction bases numbered 9, after V lost 4 bases and J lost 7 bases. Germline CDR1 SGHNT, CDR2 YYREEE (reference sequence). This CDR3 contains 15 residues.

This clone was detected only once. The chain joins TRBV29-1 to TRBJ2-1; possible D gene TRBD1, 5 bases. The CDR3 has 15 amino acids. V dropped 5 bases and J dropped 2 bases, with 16 bases sitting between them. Looked up from germline, CDR1 is SQVTM and CDR2 is ANQGSEA. For the CDR3, the DNA is TGCAGCGTTCGTCCGATGGGGCAGCCCTACAATGAGCAGTTCTTC. Residues: CSVRPMGQPYNEQFF.

The V call is TRBV6-1, the J call TRBJ1-6, with D possibly being TRBD1 (6 bases). Trimming removed 2 bases from V and 11 bases from J, with 19 bases in between. Germline CDR1 is MNHNS and CDR2 is SASEGT. The CDR3 covers 16 residues. The CDR3 here is CASSERGRPQGPPLHF. Written as DNA, the CDR3 is TGTGCCAGCAGTGAAAGGGGTAGGCCTCAGGGGCCACCCCTCCACTTT.

The chain carries TRBV27 and TRBJ1-1; 7 nucleotides line up with TRBD1. Trimming removed 5 bases from V and 6 bases from J; junction bases left unmatched: 12. The CDR3 has 15 residues. Germline assignment: CDR1 MNHEY and CDR2 SMNVEV (reference sequence). DNA of the CDR3: TGTGCCAGCAGTATGCCAGGGGGTGTTCCCTCTGAAGCTTTCTTT. Amino acids: CASSMPGGVPSEAFF.

V usage is TRBV25-1 and J usage is TRBJ1-4, with D unclear. Germline V gene lookup returns CDR1 MGHDK and CDR2 SYGVNS. Trimming pared 6 bases from V and 6 bases from J, leaving 14 bases between. This CDR3 is 14 amino acids long. CDR3 nucleotide sequence: TGTGCCAGCAGGCCCCCCGGAGGGCATGAAAAACTGTTTTTT. The encoded protein is CASRPPGGHEKLFF. Full variable domain (remainder filled in from reference TRBV25-1 and TRBJ1-4): EADIYQTPRYLVIGTGKKITLECSQTMGHDKMYWYQQDPGMELHLIHYSYGVNSTEKGDLSSESTVSRIRTEHFPLTLESARPSHTSQYLCASRPPGGHEKLFFGSGTQLSVL.

The chain links TRBV6-5 to TRBJ1-2, with D maybe TRBD1 (6 bases). Trimming shortened V by 4 bases and J by 0 bases, and 9 bases separated the two germline ends. From germline, CDR1 is MNHEY and CDR2 SVGAGI. This CDR3 contains 14 residues. The CDR3 loop reads CASSSGTSNYGYTF. The DNA of the CDR3 is TGTGCCAGCAGTTCGGGGACATCTAACTATGGCTACACCTTC.

This chain joins TRBV2 and TRBJ2-5; 7 positions match TRBD2. Looked up from germline, CDR1 is SNHLY and CDR2 is FYNNEI. J gave up 4 bases and V 2 bases, and 4 bases lay outside the gene matches. The CDR3 spans 14 residues. The DNA of the CDR3 is TGTGCCAGCAGTGAAAGAAGCGGGGTAGAGACCCAGTACTTC. Its protein is CASSERSGVETQYF.

The chain couples TRBV7-3 to TRBJ2-4; D may be TRBD2 (6 bases). CDR1 and CDR2 (germline): SGHTA, FQGTGA. V was cut by 5 bases and J by 1 base, with 30 bases left in between. The CDR3 covers 21 residues. The CDR3, as DNA: TGTGCCAGCAGCCCTACTCAATTAGACGGGACTCCTACCAAGGCCAAAAACATTCAGTACTTC. This encodes CASSPTQLDGTPTKAKNIQYF.

The chain has TRBV29-1 and TRBJ2-6; 9 bases map to TRBD1. The CDR3 extends over 16 amino acids. CDR1 SQVTM and CDR2 ANQGSEA come from the germline V gene. Trimming took 6 bases from V and 0 from J; bases not matched to a gene: 6. The CDR3, as DNA: TGCAGCGTCTGGGACAGGGACCTCTCTGGGGCCAACGTCCTGACTTTC. Its translation: CSVWDRDLSGANVLTF.

The chain joins TRBV27 to TRBJ2-4; 7 bases match TRBD1. Looked up from germline, CDR1 is MNHEY and CDR2 is SMNVEV (reference sequence). J lost 6 bases, V lost 4 bases, and 6 bases had no gene match. The CDR3 has 14 residues. This chain's CDR3 is CASSSRQGSNIQYF. The DNA for the CDR3 is TGTGCCAGCAGTTCTAGACAGGGTTCAAACATTCAGTACTTC.